The 9 T cell receptor beta chains below were found in one sample sequenced in a study of blood T cells in healthy people across ages. A J-beta primer mix and a sample-barcoded 5' primer were used in a second PCR of about 7 to 12 cycles. One entry per CDR3 protein, called by TCRdb with MiXCR from the 5' RACE reads. Of about 400,000 distinct CDR3 sequences listed, about 55% are singletons. Sequenced material: blood. All receptors come from a man in his sixties in good health.

This chain joins TRBV24-1 and TRBJ2-5; D may be TRBD1 (5 bases). This CDR3 is built from 16 residues. Germline assignment: CDR1 KGHDR and CDR2 SFDVKD. V lost 1 base, J lost 3 bases, and 14 bases lay in between. CDR3 coding DNA: TGTGCCACCAGTGATTTTGGGGCAGGGATAAAAGAGACCCAGTACTTC. Its protein product is CATSDFGAGIKETQYF.

The chain employs TRBV11-2 and TRBJ2-7; D possibly corresponds to TRBD2 (6 bases). The assigned J gene may be wrong: the sequence end matches TRBJ2-4 better. Germline CDR1 and CDR2: SGHAT and FQNNGV. This CDR3 is 14 amino acids long. CDR3 sequence (DNA): TGTGCCAGCAGCTGGGGGGAGGCGGGAAACATTCAGTACTTC. Protein product: CASSWGEAGNIQYF.

This chain joins TRBV29-1 and TRBJ1-1; tentatively, D is TRBD1 (5 bases). Deletions cut 5 bases from V and 5 bases from J, with 6 bases between. Germline CDR1 reads SQVTM; CDR2 reads ANQGSEA. The CDR3 has 10 residues. The CDR3 loop is CSVRGTEAFF. CDR3 in DNA: TGCAGCGTTCGGGGGACTGAAGCTTTCTTT.

This clonotype was recorded a few times. The rearrangement joins TRBV25-1 to TRBJ2-3, with TRBD2 as a possible D gene (7 bases). CDR1 MGHDK and CDR2 SYGVNS come from the germline V gene. V lost 3 bases to trimming and J lost 5 bases, with 15 bases between them. This CDR3 has 15 amino acids. The CDR3 DNA sequence: TGTGCCAGCAGTGAGGGGGGGGCAACCGGAGATACGCAGTATTTT. This translates into CASSEGGATGDTQYF. The full variable domain, with the rest looked up from reference TRBV25-1 and TRBJ2-3, is EADIYQTPRYLVIGTGKKITLECSQTMGHDKMYWYQQDPGMELHLIHYSYGVNSTEKGDLSSESTVSRIRTEHFPLTLESARPSHTSQYLCASSEGGATGDTQYFGPGTRLTVL.

This clonotype has a handful of counts. The chain carries TRBV7-2 and TRBJ2-2; TRBD2 matches at 13 bases. The CDR3 has 17 residues. CDR1 and CDR2 from the germline V gene are SGHTA and FQGNSA. Trimming removed 4 bases from V and 7 bases from J; junction bases left unmatched: 9. For the CDR3, the DNA is TGTGCCAGCAGCTCAAGACTAGCGGGAGGCACTGGCGGGGAGCTGTTTTTT. Translated, it gives CASSSRLAGGTGGELFF. Full variable domain (missing parts from reference TRBV7-2 and TRBJ2-2): GAGVSQSPSNKVTEKGKDVELRCDPISGHTALYWYRQSLGQGLEFLIYFQGNSAPDKSGLPSDRFSAERTGGSVSTLTIQRTQQEDSAVYLCASSSRLAGGTGGELFFGEGSRLTVL.

The chain is built from TRBV29-1 and TRBJ1-1; D remains unclear. The germline V and J ends were trimmed by 5 bases and 8 bases, with 15 bases remaining between them. The CDR3 has 12 residues. Germline V gives CDR1 SQVTM, CDR2 ANQGSEA. CDR3: CSVPSGRREAFF. CDR3 sequence (DNA): TGCAGCGTTCCAAGCGGGCGGCGGGAAGCTTTCTTT.

Here the CDR3 DNA reads TGTGCCTGCGGGACACCTGGTAGCACAGATACGCAGTATTTT. Translating it yields CACGTPGSTDTQYF. The chain has TRBV24-1 and TRBJ2-3; D may correspond to TRBD1 or TRBD2 (6 bases each). CDR3 length equals 14 residues. Per the germline V gene, CDR1 is KGHDR and CDR2 is SFDVKD. V gave up 12 bases and J gave up 0 bases, with 15 bases separating them.

This clonotype has a count of ten or more. This chain connects TRBV7-9 to TRBJ2-6; a weak D match, TRBD1 (6 bases). From germline, CDR1 is SEHNR and CDR2 FQNEAQ (reference sequence). Trimming shortened V by 5 bases and J by 0 bases, and 17 bases separated the two germline ends. The CDR3 has 18 residues. The CDR3 is CASSPTGLTTSGANVLTF. CDR3 nucleotide sequence: TGTGCCAGCAGCCCAACAGGGCTTACGACCTCTGGGGCCAACGTCCTGACTTTC.

This clonotype has only a few counts. This chain links TRBV6-5 with TRBJ2-2, with 11 bases fitting TRBD2. Germline V gives CDR1 MNHEY, CDR2 SVGAGI. V shed 8 bases, J shed 3 bases, and the junction held 5 bases outside the gene matches. CDR3 length equals 15 residues. CDR3 amino acids: CASALAGGDTGELFF. For the CDR3, the DNA is TGTGCCAGCGCCCTAGCGGGAGGTGACACCGGGGAGCTGTTTTTT.